This record looks at one T cell receptor beta chain sequence and its context. What it binds is unknown. Looked up from germline, CDR1 is KGHSH and CDR2 is LQKENI. CDR3 length equals 16 residues. V was pared by 3 bases and J by 1 base, with 7 bases of the junction left unmatched. This specimen belongs to a study of PD-1 blockade in classical Hodgkin lymphoma. Study-wide points: Reported baseline diversity: healthy donors highest, relapsed/refractory patients lowest. Differences between repertoires have undefined causes, possibly disease activity or prior therapy.

Time point reported: cycle 4 day 1 (C4D1), after 6 weeks of nivolumab. The patients all showed relapse after autologous stem cell transplantation, while their brentuximab vedotin exposure varied. CD4+ T cells were purified from thawed PBMCs by magnetic negative selection. Using immunoSEQ multiplex PCR, the repertoire was profiled, and TCRdb retains in-frame clones only, with some absent. The sample consists of some 11,000 clones, around 76% of them appearing once. This clonotype was sampled from a human donor with classical Hodgkin lymphoma. The rearrangement joins TRBV18 to TRBJ2-3, with 7 bases that match TRBD2. Here the sequenced sample was CD4+ T cells from blood, taken before the fourth cycle of nivolumab. CDR3 sequence: CASSPSLAVGTDTQYF. Here the CDR3 DNA reads TGTGCCAGCTCACCGAGTCTAGCGGTTGGCACAGATACGCAGTATTTT.